Listed below are T cell receptor beta chains from one sample, sequenced in a study of T cell changes during pregnancy in multiple sclerosis. TCRdb's table, derived via immunoSEQ multiplex PCR, lists solely in-frame clones and lacks some. The sample has around 57,000 clones, roughly 93% seen once. This specimen consisted of peripheral blood, obtained in the second trimester of pregnancy. These receptors all come from a female donor with multiple sclerosis, enrolled in a pregnancy study. Each CDR3 is given with its conserved first and last residue. A D gene is named only where the DNA matches it firmly.

TRBV9,TRBJ2-7,TRBD1,CASSPGTGSYEQYF
TRBV2,TRBJ2-7,TRBD1,CASRTGIHEQYF
TRBV5-1,TRBJ1-2,NA,CASSLVQGGSYGYTF
TRBV6-1,TRBJ2-3,NA,CASSEPGGITDTQYF
TRBV5-1,TRBJ2-1,NA,CASSLRQVHNEQFF
TRBV5-1,TRBJ1-3,NA,CASSLQGSGNTIYF
TRBV19,TRBJ1-6,NA,CASSIQGMGSPLHF
TRBV5-1,TRBJ2-5,NA,CASSQGRGYQETQYF
TRBV7-2,TRBJ2-2,NA,CASSLDSTTGELFF
TRBV4-3,TRBJ1-4,NA,CASSPKELPRGARHEKLFF
TRBV6-5,TRBJ2-3,NA,CASSAPGYTDTQYF
TRBV7-8,TRBJ2-3,NA,CASSVGLLRDTQYF
TRBV4-1,TRBJ1-3,NA,CASSQVFGPEYSGNTIYF
TRBV4-3,TRBJ1-4,TRBD1,CASSQEGGTGAEKLFF
TRBV2,TRBJ1-1,NA,CASSELGSNTEAFF
TRBV7-9,TRBJ1-2,NA,CASSLVGGTNYGYTF